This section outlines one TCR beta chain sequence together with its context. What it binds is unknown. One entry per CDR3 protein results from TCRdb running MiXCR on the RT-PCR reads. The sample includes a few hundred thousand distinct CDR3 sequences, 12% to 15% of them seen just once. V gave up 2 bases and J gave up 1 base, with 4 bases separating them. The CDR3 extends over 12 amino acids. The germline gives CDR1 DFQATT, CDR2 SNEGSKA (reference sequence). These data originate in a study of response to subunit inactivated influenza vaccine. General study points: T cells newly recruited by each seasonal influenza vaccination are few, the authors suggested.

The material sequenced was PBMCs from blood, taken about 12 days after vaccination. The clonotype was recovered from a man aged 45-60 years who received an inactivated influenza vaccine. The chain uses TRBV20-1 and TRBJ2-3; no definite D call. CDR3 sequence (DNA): TGCAGTGCTAGACTTGGCACAGATACGCAGTATTTT. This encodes CSARLGTDTQYF.